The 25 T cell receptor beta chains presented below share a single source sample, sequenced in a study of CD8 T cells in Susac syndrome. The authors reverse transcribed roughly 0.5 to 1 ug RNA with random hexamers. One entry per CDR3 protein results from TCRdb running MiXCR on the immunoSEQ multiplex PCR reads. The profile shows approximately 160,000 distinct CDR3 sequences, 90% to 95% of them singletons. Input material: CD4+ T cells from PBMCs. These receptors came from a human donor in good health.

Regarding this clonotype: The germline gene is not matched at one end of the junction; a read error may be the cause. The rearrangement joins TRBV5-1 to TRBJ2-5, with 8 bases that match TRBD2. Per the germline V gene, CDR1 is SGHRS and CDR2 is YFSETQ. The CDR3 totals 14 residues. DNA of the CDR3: TGTGCCAGCAGCTTGGGAGCGGGGGAAGAGACCCAGTACTTC. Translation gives CASSLGAGEETQYF.

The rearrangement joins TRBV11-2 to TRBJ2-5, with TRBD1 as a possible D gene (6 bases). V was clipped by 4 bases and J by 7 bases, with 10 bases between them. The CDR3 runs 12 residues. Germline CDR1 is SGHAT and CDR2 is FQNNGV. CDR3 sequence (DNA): TGTGCCAGCAGCTCCCTCAGGGGGACCCAGTACTTC. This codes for CASSSLRGTQYF.

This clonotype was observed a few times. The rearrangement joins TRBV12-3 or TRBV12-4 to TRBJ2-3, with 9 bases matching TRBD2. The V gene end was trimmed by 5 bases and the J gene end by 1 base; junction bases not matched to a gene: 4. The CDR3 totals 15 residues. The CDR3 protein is CASSEVAGGTDTQYF. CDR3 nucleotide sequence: TGTGCCAGCAGTGAGGTAGCGGGGGGCACAGATACGCAGTATTTT.

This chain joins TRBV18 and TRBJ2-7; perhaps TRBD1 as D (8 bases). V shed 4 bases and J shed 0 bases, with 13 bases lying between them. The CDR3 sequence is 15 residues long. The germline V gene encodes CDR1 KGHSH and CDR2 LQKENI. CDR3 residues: CASSLTGGASYEQYF. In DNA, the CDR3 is TGTGCCAGCTCACTAACAGGGGGGGCCTCCTACGAGCAGTACTTC.

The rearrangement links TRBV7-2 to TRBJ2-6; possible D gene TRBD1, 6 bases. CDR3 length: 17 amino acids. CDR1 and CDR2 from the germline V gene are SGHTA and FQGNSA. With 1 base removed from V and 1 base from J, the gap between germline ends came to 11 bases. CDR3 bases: TGTGCCAGCAGCTTAGGAACAGGGACGTCTGGGGCCAACGTCCTGACTTTC. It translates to CASSLGTGTSGANVLTF.

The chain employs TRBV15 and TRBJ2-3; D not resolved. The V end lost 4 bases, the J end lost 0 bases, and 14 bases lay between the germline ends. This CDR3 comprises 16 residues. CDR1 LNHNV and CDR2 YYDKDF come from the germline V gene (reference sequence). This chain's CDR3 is CATSIQPAGSTDTQYF. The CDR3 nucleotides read TGTGCCACCAGCATCCAACCAGCAGGTAGCACAGATACGCAGTATTTT.

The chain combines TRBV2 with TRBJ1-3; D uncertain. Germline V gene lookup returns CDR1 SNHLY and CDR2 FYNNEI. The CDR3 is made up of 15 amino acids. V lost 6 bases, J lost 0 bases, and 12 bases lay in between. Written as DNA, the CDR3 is TGTGCCAGCAGCTCACAGTGGCCCTCTGGAAACACCATATATTTT. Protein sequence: CASSSQWPSGNTIYF.

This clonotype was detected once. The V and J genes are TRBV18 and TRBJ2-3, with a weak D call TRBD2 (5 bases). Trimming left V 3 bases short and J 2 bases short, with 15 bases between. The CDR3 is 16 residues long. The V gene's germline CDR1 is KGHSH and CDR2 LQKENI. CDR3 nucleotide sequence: TGTGCCAGCTCACCCCAACGTGCGGACTCCACAGATACGCAGTATTTT. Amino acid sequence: CASSPQRADSTDTQYF.

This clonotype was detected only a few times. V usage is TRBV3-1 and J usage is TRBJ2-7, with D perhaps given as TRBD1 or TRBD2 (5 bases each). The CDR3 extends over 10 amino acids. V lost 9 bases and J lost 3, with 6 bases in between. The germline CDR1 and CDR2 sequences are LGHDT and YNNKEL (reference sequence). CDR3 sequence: CASGGYEQYF. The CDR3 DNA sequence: TGTGCCAGTGGGGGCTACGAGCAGTACTTC.

The CDR3 DNA reads as TGCAGTGCGCTCCGGGACAGAGGAGAGACCCAGTACTTC. Its translation: CSALRDRGETQYF. The chain carries TRBV20-1 and TRBJ2-5; 7 bases map to TRBD1. With V trimmed by 6 bases and J by 4 bases, 8 bases remained unmatched. The CDR3 loop spans 13 amino acids. CDR1 DFQATT and CDR2 SNEGSKA come from the germline V gene (reference sequence).

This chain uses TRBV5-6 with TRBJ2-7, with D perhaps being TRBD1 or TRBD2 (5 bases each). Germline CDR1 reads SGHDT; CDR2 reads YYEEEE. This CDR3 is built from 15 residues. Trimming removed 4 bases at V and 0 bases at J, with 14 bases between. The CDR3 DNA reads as TGTGCCAGCAGCCGAGGGACGCACATCTCCTACGAGCAGTACTTC. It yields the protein CASSRGTHISYEQYF.

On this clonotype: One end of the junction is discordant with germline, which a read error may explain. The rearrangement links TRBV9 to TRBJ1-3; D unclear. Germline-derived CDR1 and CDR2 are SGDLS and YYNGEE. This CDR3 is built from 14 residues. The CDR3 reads CASRGGRSGNTIYF. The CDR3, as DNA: TGCGCTTCGCGAGGCGGCCGCTCTGGAAACACCATATATTTT.

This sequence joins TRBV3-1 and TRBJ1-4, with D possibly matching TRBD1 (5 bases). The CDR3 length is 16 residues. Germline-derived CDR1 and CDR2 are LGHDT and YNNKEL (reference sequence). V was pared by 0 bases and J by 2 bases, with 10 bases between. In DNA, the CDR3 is TGTGCCAGCAGCCAAGATATCGGGGCTACTAATGAAAAACTGTTTTTT. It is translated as CASSQDIGATNEKLFF. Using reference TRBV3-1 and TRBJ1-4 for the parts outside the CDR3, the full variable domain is DTAVSQTPKYLVTQMGNDKSIKCEQNLGHDTMYWYKQDSKKFLKIMFSYNNKELIINETVPNRFSPKSPDKAHLNLHINSLELGDSAVYFCASSQDIGATNEKLFFGSGTQLSVL.

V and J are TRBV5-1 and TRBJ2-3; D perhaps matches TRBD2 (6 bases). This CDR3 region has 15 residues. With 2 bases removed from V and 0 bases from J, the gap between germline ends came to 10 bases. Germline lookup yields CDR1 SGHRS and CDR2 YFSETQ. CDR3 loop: CASSLIGTSTDTQYF. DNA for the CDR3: TGCGCCAGCAGCTTAATCGGGACTAGCACAGATACGCAGTATTTT. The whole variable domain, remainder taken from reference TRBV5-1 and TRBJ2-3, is KAGVTQTPRYLIKTRGQQVTLSCSPISGHRSVSWYQQTPGQGLQFLFEYFSETQRNKGNFPGRFSGRQFSNSRSEMNVSTLELGDSALYLCASSLIGTSTDTQYFGPGTRLTVL.

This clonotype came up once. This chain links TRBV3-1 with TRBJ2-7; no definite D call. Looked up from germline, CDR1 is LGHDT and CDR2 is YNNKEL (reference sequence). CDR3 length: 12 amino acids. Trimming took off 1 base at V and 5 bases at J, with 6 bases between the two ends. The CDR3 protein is CASSQAAHEQYF. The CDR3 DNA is TGTGCCAGCAGCCAAGCCGCCCACGAGCAGTACTTC.

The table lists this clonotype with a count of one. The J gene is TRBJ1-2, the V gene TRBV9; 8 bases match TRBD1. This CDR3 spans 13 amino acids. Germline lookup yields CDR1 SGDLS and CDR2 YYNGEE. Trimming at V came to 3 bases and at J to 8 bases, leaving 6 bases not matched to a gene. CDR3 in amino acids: CASSEEDRVGYTF. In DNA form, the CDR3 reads TGTGCCAGCAGCGAAGAGGACAGGGTCGGCTACACCTTC.

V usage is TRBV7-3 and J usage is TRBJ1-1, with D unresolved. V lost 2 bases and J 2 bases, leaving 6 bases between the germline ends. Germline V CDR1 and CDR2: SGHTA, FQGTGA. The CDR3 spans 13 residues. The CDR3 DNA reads TGTGCCAGCAGCTTACAGAGCAACACTGAAGCTTTCTTT. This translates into CASSLQSNTEAFF.

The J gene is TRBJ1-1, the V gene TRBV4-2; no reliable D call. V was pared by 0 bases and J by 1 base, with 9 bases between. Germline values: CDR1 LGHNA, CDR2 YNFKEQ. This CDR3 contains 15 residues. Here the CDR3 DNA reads TGTGCCAGCAGCCAAGATACTACTAAGAACACTGAAGCTTTCTTT. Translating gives CASSQDTTKNTEAFF.

This CDR3 is CASSVSTNTEAFF. In nucleotides, the CDR3 is TGTGCCAGCAGTGTCAGTACGAACACTGAAGCTTTCTTT. The rearrangement joins TRBV2 to TRBJ1-1; D gene ambiguous. V lost 4 bases to trimming and J lost 1 base, with 7 bases between them. CDR3 length equals 13 residues. Germline CDR1 SNHLY, CDR2 FYNNEI.

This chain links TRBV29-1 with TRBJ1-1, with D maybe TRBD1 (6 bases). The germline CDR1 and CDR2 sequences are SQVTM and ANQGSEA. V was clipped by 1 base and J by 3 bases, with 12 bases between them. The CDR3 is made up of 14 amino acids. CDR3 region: CSVEVPGHHTEAFF. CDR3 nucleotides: TGCAGCGTTGAAGTTCCGGGACATCACACTGAAGCTTTCTTT.

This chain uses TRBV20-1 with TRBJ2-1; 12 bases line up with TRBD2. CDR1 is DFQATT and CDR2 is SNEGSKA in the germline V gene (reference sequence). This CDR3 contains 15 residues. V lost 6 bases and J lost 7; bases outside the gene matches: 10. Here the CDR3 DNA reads TGCAGTGCACAGAGACTAGCGGGGGCTCGGAATGAGCAGTTCTTC. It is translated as CSAQRLAGARNEQFF.

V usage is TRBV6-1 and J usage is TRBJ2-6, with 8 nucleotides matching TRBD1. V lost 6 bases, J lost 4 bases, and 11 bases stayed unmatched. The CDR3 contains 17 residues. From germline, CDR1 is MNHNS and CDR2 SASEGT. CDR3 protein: CASRGQAGRPGANVLTF. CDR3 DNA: TGTGCCAGCAGGGGACAGGCCGGCCGTCCCGGGGCCAACGTCCTGACTTTC.

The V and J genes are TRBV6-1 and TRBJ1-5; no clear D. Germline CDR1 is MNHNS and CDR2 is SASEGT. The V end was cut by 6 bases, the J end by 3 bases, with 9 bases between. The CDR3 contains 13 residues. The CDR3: CASRGFVNQPQHF. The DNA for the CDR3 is TGTGCCAGCAGAGGATTCGTCAATCAGCCCCAGCATTTT.

In nucleotides, the CDR3 is TGTGCCAGCAGCTTCCCGGGCACTGAAGCTTTCTTT. This encodes CASSFPGTEAFF. The genes are TRBV11-2 and TRBJ1-1; unclear D gene. The CDR3 is 12 amino acids. The V gene lost 3 bases and the J gene lost 4 bases, with 6 bases spanning the gap. From germline, CDR1 is SGHAT and CDR2 FQNNGV.

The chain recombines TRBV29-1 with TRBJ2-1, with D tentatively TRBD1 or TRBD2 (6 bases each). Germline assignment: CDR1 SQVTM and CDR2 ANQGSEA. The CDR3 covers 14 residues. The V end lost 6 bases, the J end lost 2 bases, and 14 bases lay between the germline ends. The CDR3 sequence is CSVAWGAPYNEQFF. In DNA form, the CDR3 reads TGCAGCGTGGCTTGGGGGGCCCCCTACAATGAGCAGTTCTTC.